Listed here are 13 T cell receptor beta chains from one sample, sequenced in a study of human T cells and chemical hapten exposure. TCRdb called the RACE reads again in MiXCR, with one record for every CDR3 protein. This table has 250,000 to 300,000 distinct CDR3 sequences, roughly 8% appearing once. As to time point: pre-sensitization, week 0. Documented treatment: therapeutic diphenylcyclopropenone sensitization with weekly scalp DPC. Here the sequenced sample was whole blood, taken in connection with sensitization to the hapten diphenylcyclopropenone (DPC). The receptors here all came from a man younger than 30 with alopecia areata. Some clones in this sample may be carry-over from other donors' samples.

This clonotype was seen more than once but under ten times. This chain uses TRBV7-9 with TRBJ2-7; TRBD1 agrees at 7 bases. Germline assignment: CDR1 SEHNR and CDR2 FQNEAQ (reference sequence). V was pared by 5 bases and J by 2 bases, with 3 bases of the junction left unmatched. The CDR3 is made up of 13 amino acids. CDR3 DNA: TGTGCCAGCAGCAGGGACAGCCCCTACGAGCAGTACGTC. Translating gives CASSRDSPYEQYV.

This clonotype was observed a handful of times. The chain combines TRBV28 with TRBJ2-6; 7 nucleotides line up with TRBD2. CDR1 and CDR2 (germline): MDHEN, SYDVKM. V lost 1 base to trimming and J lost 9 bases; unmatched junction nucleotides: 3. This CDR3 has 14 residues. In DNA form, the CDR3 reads TGTGCCAGCAGTTTATCGGGGGGTGGCAACGTCCTGACTTTC. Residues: CASSLSGGGNVLTF.

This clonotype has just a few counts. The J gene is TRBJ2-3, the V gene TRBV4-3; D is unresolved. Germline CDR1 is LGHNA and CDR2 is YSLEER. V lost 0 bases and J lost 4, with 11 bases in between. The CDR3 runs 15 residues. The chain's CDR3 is CASSQDFGPADTQYF. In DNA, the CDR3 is TGCGCCAGCAGCCAAGATTTCGGGCCAGCAGATACGCAGTATTTT.

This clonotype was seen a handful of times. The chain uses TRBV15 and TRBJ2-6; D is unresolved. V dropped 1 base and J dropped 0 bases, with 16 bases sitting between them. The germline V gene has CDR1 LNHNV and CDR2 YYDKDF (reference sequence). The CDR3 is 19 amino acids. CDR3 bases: TGTGCCACCAGCAGAGTCGGAGACCTAACCTTCTCTGGGGCCAACGTCCTGACTTTC. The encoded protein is CATSRVGDLTFSGANVLTF.

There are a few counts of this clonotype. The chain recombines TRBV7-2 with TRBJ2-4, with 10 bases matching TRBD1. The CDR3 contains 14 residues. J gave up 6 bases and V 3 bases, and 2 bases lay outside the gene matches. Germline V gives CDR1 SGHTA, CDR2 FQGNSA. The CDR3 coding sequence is TGTGCCAGCAGCTTTCGGACAGGGGGAAACATTCAGTACTTC. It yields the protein CASSFRTGGNIQYF. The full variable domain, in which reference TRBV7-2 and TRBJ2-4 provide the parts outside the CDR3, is GAGVSQSPSNKVTEKGKDVELRCDPISGHTALYWYRQSLGQGLEFLIYFQGNSAPDKSGLPSDRFSAERTGGSVSTLTIQRTQQEDSAVYLCASSFRTGGNIQYFGAGTRLSVL.

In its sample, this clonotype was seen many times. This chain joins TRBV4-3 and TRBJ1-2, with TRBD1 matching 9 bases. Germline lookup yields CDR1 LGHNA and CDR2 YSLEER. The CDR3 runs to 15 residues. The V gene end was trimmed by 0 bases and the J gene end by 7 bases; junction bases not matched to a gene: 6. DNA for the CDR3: TGCGCCAGCAGCCAAGAGAGACAGGGGGTACTTGGCTACACCTTC. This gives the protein CASSQERQGVLGYTF.

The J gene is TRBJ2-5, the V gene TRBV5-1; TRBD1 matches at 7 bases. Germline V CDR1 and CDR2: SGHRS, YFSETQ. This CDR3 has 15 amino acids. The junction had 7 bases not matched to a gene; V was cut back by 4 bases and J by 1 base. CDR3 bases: TGCGCCAGCAGCCTCAGGACAGGCTCCCAAGAGACCCAGTACTTC. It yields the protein CASSLRTGSQETQYF.

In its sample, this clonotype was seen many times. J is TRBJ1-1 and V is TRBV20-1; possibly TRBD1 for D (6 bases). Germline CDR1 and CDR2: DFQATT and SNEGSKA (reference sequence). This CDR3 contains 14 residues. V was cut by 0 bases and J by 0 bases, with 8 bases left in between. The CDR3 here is CSARDQGMNTEAFF. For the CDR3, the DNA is TGCAGTGCTAGAGACCAGGGGATGAACACTGAAGCTTTCTTT.

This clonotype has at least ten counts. In DNA form, the CDR3 reads TGCAGCGTTAAGGGGGTCCATGAGCAGTTCTTC. Translation gives CSVKGVHEQFF. J is TRBJ2-1 and V is TRBV29-1; D may be TRBD1 (6 bases). CDR1 SQVTM and CDR2 ANQGSEA come from the germline V gene. CDR3 size: 11 residues. Trimming cost V 5 bases and J 8 bases, with 10 bases left between them.

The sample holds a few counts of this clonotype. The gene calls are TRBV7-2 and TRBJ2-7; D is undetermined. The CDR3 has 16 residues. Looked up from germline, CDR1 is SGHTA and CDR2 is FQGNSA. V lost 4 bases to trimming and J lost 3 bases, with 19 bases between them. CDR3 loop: CASSSSVGVIFYEQYF. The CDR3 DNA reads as TGTGCCAGCAGCTCCAGTGTTGGGGTAATTTTCTACGAGCAGTACTTC.

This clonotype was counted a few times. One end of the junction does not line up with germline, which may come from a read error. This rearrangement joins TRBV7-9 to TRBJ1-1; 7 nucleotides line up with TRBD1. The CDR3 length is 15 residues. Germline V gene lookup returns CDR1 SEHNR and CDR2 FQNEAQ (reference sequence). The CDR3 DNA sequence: TGTGCCAGCAGCCCGATGACAGGGAGGAACGCTGAAGCTTTCTTT. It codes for CASSPMTGRNAEAFF.

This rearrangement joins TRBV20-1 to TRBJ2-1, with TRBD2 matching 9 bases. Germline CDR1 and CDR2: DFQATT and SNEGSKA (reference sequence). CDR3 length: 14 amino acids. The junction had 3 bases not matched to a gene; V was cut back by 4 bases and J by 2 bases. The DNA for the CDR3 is TGCAGTGCTATGGGGACTAGCACCTACAATGAGCAGTTCTTC. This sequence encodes CSAMGTSTYNEQFF.

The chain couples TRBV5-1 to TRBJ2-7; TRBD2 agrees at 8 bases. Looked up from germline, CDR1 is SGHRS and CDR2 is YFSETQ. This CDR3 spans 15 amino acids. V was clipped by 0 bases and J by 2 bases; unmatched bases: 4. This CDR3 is CASSLEERGTYEQYF. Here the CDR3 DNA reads TGCGCCAGCAGCTTGGAGGAGCGGGGGACCTACGAGCAGTACTTC. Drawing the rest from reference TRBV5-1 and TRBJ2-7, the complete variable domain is KAGVTQTPRYLIKTRGQQVTLSCSPISGHRSVSWYQQTPGQGLQFLFEYFSETQRNKGNFPGRFSGRQFSNSRSEMNVSTLELGDSALYLCASSLEERGTYEQYFGPGTRLTVT.